The rows below give T cell receptor beta chains drawn from one sample of a study of PD-1 blockade in classical Hodgkin lymphoma. Sequencing was performed with immunoSEQ multiplex PCR; in TCRdb, only in-frame clones are kept and a portion is missing. The sample has approximately 52,000 clones; around 75% are singletons. The sequences come from peripheral blood mononuclear cells (PBMCs), collected before the second cycle of nivolumab. These receptors originate from a human donor with classical Hodgkin lymphoma. Each CDR3 is given with its conserved first and last residue. Each record gives: V gene, D gene, CDR3 length, clone size, J gene, CDR3 protein, CDR3 DNA. D genes are given only for firm matches. The size entry is marked missing in some rows and otherwise reads once, few, many or a size class.

>TRBV9|-|13|-|TRBJ2-1
CASSVAPPGEQFF
TGTGCCAGCAGCGTAGCCCCTCCGGGTGAGCAGTTCTTC
>TRBV19|-|17|-|TRBJ1-5
CASSPWATGISNQPQHF
TGTGCCAGTAGTCCCTGGGCGACAGGCATTAGCAATCAGCCCCAGCATTTT
>TRBV7-9|TRBD2|18|-|TRBJ2-3
CASSLVAGGPFGTDTQYF
TGTGCCAGCAGCTTAGTAGCGGGAGGGCCTTTTGGCACAGATACGCAGTATTTT
>TRBV2|-|12|once|TRBJ2-5
CASSETEETQYF
TGTGCCAGCAGTGAGACTGAAGAGACCCAGTACTTC
>TRBV7-9|TRBD2|14|-|TRBJ2-5
CASRTSASQETQYF
TGTGCCAGCCGGACTAGCGCCAGCCAAGAGACCCAGTACTTC
>TRBV30|-|13|-|TRBJ1-2
CAWSQLGNYGYTF
TGTGCCTGGAGCCAACTCGGGAACTATGGCTACACCTTC
>TRBV5-1|TRBD2|17|-|TRBJ2-3
CASSLWSGGGSTDTQYF
TGCGCCAGCAGCTTGTGGTCTGGCGGGGGTAGCACAGATACGCAGTATTTT
>TRBV7-3|-|14|-|TRBJ1-1
CASSLKGGNTEAFF
TGTGCCAGCAGCTTAAAGGGGGGGAACACTGAAGCTTTCTTT
>TRBV18|-|18|-|TRBJ2-1
CASSRRSSPGPLRVEQFF
TGTGCCAGCTCACGCAGATCGTCCCCGGGACCCCTACGTGTTGAGCAGTTCTTC
>TRBV4-2|TRBD2|19|-|TRBJ2-2
CASSQVMGTSGTNTGELFF
TGTGCCAGCAGCCAAGTGATGGGGACTAGCGGGACGAACACCGGGGAGCTGTTTTTT
>TRBV4-1|TRBD2|17|-|TRBJ2-1
CASSQEASGIGYNEQFF
TGCGCCAGCAGCCAAGAGGCTAGCGGGATCGGTTACAATGAGCAGTTCTTC
>TRBV19|TRBD1|18|-|TRBJ2-5
CASSLRGQGLGLQETQYF
TGTGCCAGCTCTCTTCGGGGACAGGGGCTCGGCCTTCAAGAGACCCAGTACTTC
>TRBV28|-|13|-|TRBJ2-7
CASSLWSADEQYF
TGTGCCAGCAGTTTATGGTCAGCGGACGAGCAGTACTTC
>TRBV6-1|TRBD2|15|-|TRBJ2-1
CASSEGLAVYNEQFF
TGTGCCAGCAGTGAGGGACTAGCGGTATACAATGAGCAGTTCTTC
>TRBV18|TRBD1|16|-|TRBJ2-2
CASSPLQGAQTGELFF
TGTGCCAGCTCACCATTACAGGGGGCTCAGACCGGGGAGCTGTTTTTT
>TRBV10-2|-|13|-|TRBJ2-7
CASKEGISDEQYF
TGCGCCAGCAAGGAAGGGATCTCGGACGAGCAGTACTTC
>TRBV29-1|-|13|few|TRBJ1-1
CSVEVQGNTEAFF
TGCAGCGTTGAAGTTCAGGGGAACACTGAAGCTTTCTTT
>TRBV5-1|-|15|-|TRBJ2-2
CASSFRGGSPGELFF
TGCGCCAGCAGCTTCAGGGGCGGGAGTCCCGGGGAGCTGTTTTTT
>TRBV7-8|-|12|-|TRBJ1-1
CASSLNTNEAFF
TGTGCCAGCAGCTTAAATACGAATGAAGCTTTCTTT
>TRBV28|-|14|-|TRBJ1-2
CASSSPREYYGYTF
TGTGCCAGCAGTTCCCCTCGGGAGTACTATGGCTACACCTTC
>TRBV6-5|-|13|-|TRBJ1-1
CASSPSLNSEAFF
TGTGCCAGCAGTCCCTCCCTTAACTCTGAAGCTTTCTTT
>TRBV7-2|-|16|-|TRBJ1-4
CASSRATLGTNEKLFF
TGTGCCAGCAGCAGGGCCACCCTCGGCACTAATGAAAAACTGTTTTTT
>TRBV7-2|TRBD1|14|-|TRBJ2-1
CASSLRTGGNEQFF
TGTGCCAGCAGCTTAAGGACAGGGGGCAATGAGCAGTTCTTC
>TRBV5-1|-|18|-|TRBJ1-4
CASSSLRQVPTSGKKLFF
TGCGCCAGCAGTTCCCTGAGACAGGTCCCCACCTCCGGGAAAAAACTGTTTTTT
>TRBV10-3|TRBD2|16|-|TRBJ2-5
CAIRPTSGEKEETQYF
TGTGCCATCAGGCCGACTAGCGGGGAGAAAGAAGAGACCCAGTACTTC
>TRBV10-2|TRBD1|15|-|TRBJ2-3
CASRPGQGYTDTQYF
TGCGCCAGCAGGCCGGGACAGGGTTACACAGATACGCAGTATTTT
>TRBV11-2|-|13|-|TRBJ2-7
CASSLRRSYEQYF
TGTGCCAGCAGCTTACGCAGGTCCTACGAGCAGTACTTC
>TRBV18|TRBD1|18|-|TRBJ1-3
CASSPLKGQGRGGNTIYF
TGTGCCAGCTCACCTCTCAAGGGACAGGGGAGAGGTGGAAACACCATATATTTT
>TRBV7-2|-|13|-|TRBJ2-7
CASSQRWAYEQYF
TGTGCCAGCAGCCAAAGGTGGGCCTACGAGCAGTACTTC
>TRBV19|TRBD1|17|-|TRBJ2-2
CASSHTGQAPNTGELFF
TGTGCCAGTAGTCATACTGGACAGGCCCCGAACACCGGGGAGCTGTTTTTT